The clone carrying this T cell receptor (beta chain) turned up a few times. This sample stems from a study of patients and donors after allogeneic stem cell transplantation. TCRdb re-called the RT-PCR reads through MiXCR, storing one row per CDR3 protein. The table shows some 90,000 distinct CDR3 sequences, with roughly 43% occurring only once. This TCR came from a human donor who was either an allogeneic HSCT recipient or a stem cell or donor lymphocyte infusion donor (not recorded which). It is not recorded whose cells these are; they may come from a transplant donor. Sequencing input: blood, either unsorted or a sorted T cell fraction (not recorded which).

CDR3 sequence reads: CASSVTHRYEAFF. Written as DNA, the CDR3 is TGTGCCAGCAGTGTAACGCACAGGTATGAAGCTTTCTTT. J is TRBJ1-1 and V is TRBV27; D is possibly TRBD1 (5 bases). Germline V gives CDR1 MNHEY, CDR2 SMNVEV (reference sequence). The CDR3 covers 13 residues. Trimming left V 5 bases short and J 7 bases short, with 14 bases between.